The rows below give T cell receptor beta chains drawn from one sample of a study of blood T cell repertoires in COVID-19. The repertoire was sequenced with immunoSEQ multiplex PCR; TCRdb's copy has only in-frame clones and lacks some. This table has 140,000 to 150,000 clones, approximately 73% appearing once. Material for sequencing was peripheral blood. Source of these receptors: a man in his 60s with acute or convalescent COVID-19. The conserved cysteine and the conserved F or W are not part of the CDR3 here. Only part of the rows carry a size: once, few, many, or a class if the clone is expanded.

v_gene,abundance,CDR3aa
TRBV5-4,-,ASSLGGGGVEQY
TRBV6-5,-,ASRGGDTAEGELF
TRBV7-2,-,ASSPWVAGPIPHEQY
TRBV5-1,-,ASSWGLPSYNEQF
TRBV28,-,ASSSLDRGNYNSPLH
TRBV5-1,many,ASSLELVQETQY
TRBV3-1/TRBV3-2,-,ASSQDVNEQF
TRBV10-1,-,ASSEQGAARETQY
TRBV18,once,ASSPPGRDDYGYT
TRBV13,-,ASSIDRGYEQY
TRBV3-1/TRBV3-2,-,ASSQAGTGELF
TRBV18,-,ASSPGTGSNSPLH
TRBV28,few,ASSTPDRPGYEQY
TRBV7-3,-,ASSASGGRTGELF
TRBV13,-,ASSLGLAGNEQF
TRBV28,-,ATNRGWNQPQH
TRBV2,-,ASSFSPQNIQY
TRBV13,-,ASSLLGGSTDTQY
TRBV6-5,-,ASSYSLAGDTYEQY
TRBV14,-,ASSGQYNSPLH
TRBV7-6,few,ASSLAGRGREPSYNEQF
TRBV4-1,-,ASSQERTSGSLNEQY
TRBV5-1,-,ASSPETGRGTEAF
TRBV6-5,-,ASRRQDFFTGELF
TRBV28,-,ASSLPDRVGQPQH
TRBV10-3,-,AISLTSGSERAGELF
TRBV5-4,once,ASSSSGSINEQY
TRBV3-1/TRBV3-2,once,ASSHSGGETQY
TRBV30,-,AWSRDLNSYEQY
TRBV7-6,-,ASSLVSPSREWVNEQF
TRBV11-3,-,ASSSGLSGEKLF
TRBV30,-,AWNGGRNQPQH
TRBV19,-,ASSMDSSSYEQY
TRBV12-3/TRBV12-4,few,ASSFGLAGEQY
TRBV18,-,ASSPPAGQWVLT
TRBV7-9,-,ASSPGTGVETQY
TRBV3-1/TRBV3-2,few,ASSQTGGLSNQPQH
TRBV28,once,ASTERGWPQH